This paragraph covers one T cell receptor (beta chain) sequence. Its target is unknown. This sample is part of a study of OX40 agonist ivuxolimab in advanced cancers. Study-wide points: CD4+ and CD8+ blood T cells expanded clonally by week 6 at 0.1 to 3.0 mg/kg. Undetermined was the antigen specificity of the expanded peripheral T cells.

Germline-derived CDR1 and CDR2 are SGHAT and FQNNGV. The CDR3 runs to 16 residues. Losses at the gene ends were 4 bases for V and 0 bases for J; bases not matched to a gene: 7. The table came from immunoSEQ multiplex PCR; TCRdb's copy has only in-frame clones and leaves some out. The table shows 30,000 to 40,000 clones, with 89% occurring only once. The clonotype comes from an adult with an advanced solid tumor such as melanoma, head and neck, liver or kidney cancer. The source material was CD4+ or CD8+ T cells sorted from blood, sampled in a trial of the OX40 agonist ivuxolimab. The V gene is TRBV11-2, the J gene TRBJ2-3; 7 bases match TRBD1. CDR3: CASSSLGTASTDTQYF. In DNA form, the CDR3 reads TGTGCCAGCAGCTCCCTCGGGACAGCTAGCACAGATACGCAGTATTTT.